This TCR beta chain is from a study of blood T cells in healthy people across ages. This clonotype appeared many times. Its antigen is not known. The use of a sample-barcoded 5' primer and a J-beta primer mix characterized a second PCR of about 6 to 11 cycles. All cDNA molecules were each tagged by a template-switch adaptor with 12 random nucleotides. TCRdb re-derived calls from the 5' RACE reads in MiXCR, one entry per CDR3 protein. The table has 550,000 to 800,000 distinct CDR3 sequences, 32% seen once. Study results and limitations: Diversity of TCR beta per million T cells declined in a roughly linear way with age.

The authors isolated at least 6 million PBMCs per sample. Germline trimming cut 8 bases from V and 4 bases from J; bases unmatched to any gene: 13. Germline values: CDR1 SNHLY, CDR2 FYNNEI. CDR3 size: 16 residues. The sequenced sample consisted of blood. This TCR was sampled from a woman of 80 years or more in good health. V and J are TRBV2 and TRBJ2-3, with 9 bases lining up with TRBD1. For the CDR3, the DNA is TGTGCCAGCGAGACAGCCGGGACAGGGATCCCAGATACGCAGTATTTT. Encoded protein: CASETAGTGIPDTQYF.